These 22 T cell receptor beta chains share one sample of origin, sequenced in a study of blood T cell repertoires in COVID-19 (TCRdb year 2020). Library preparation employed the immunoSEQ multiplex PCR assay. TCRdb's version of the immuneACCESS table is confined to in-frame rearrangements and falls short of the full clone set. An unresolved V gene accounts for under half of the shortfall where checked; the remainder is of unknown origin. The sample table contains over 200,000 clones; only one count was recorded for about 87% of them. Approximately 6.2% of the sample is held by the ten biggest clonotypes. What was sequenced was peripheral blood. These receptors were taken from a man aged 55 to 70 who had recovered from COVID-19.

The chain combines TRBV27 with TRBJ1-1; 7 bases map to TRBD1. Germline CDR1 and CDR2: MNHEY and SMNVEV (reference sequence). The V gene end was trimmed by 6 bases and the J gene end by 0 bases; junction bases not matched to a gene: 7. This CDR3 has 15 amino acids. The CDR3 sequence is CASSRWDRLNTEAFF. The CDR3 region has the DNA TGTGCCAGCAGCCGATGGGACAGACTGAACACTGAAGCTTTCTTT.

The genes are TRBV11-2 and TRBJ1-3; D gene unclear. V shed 5 bases and J shed 8 bases, with 7 bases lying between them. Germline CDR1 and CDR2: SGHAT and FQNNGV. The CDR3 consists of 11 residues. The CDR3 sequence: CASSGGHTIYF. CDR3 DNA: TGTGCCAGCAGCGGAGGTCACACCATATATTTT.

The V gene is TRBV5-1, the J gene TRBJ2-1; D not certain. There are 14 residues in the CDR3. Germline V CDR1 and CDR2: SGHRS, YFSETQ. Trimming took 5 bases from V and 6 from J, leaving 15 bases between them. The CDR3 nucleotides are TGCGCCAGCAGGATACAAAGCCCAGGCAATGAGCAGTTCTTC. It codes for CASRIQSPGNEQFF.

The chain couples TRBV30 to TRBJ1-4, with D possibly TRBD1 on 6 matching bases. This CDR3 has 13 amino acids. Trimming took off 6 bases at V and 0 bases at J, with 8 bases between the two ends. The germline V gene encodes CDR1 GTSNPN and CDR2 SVGIG (reference sequence). This CDR3 reads CACHRATNEKLFF. In DNA form, the CDR3 reads TGTGCCTGCCACAGGGCAACTAATGAAAAACTGTTTTTT.

CDR3 bases: TGTGCCAGTAGTATAGGGTCGGACAGGGGAAACGAGCAGTACTTC. It yields the protein CASSIGSDRGNEQYF. The chain couples TRBV19 to TRBJ2-7; 9 nucleotides align to TRBD1. The length of the CDR3 is 15 residues. Germline V gives CDR1 LNHDA, CDR2 SQIVND (reference sequence). The V gene end was trimmed by 1 base and the J gene end by 5 bases; junction bases not matched to a gene: 6.

V is TRBV10-3 and J is TRBJ1-5; TRBD1 aligns across 8 bases. This CDR3 spans 17 amino acids. Looked up from germline, CDR1 is ENHRY and CDR2 is SYGVKD. The trim removed 0 bases at V and 3 bases at J, leaving 7 bases unmatched. CDR3 loop: CAISESSGTGINQPQHF. DNA of the CDR3: TGTGCCATCAGTGAGTCTTCCGGGACAGGTATCAATCAGCCCCAGCATTTT.

The chain recombines TRBV10-3 with TRBJ2-2; 8 nucleotides align to TRBD2. Germline V gene data show CDR1 as ENHRY and CDR2 as SYGVKD. The CDR3 contains 16 residues. V lost 2 bases and J lost 5; bases outside the gene matches: 7. The CDR3: CAISESGSVGTGELFF. CDR3 DNA: TGTGCCATCAGTGAGAGCGGGAGTGTTGGAACCGGGGAGCTGTTTTTT.

V usage is TRBV9 and J usage is TRBJ2-2; D is undetermined. The CDR3 is made up of 10 amino acids. The germline CDR1 and CDR2 sequences are SGDLS and YYNGEE. Between the trimmed V and J ends, which lost 9 bases and 3 bases, there was a span of 3 bases. The CDR3 spells CATYTGELFF. For the CDR3, the DNA is TGTGCCACCTACACCGGGGAGCTGTTTTTT.

The gene calls are TRBV6-5 and TRBJ2-7, with unresolved D. The germline V gene encodes CDR1 MNHEY and CDR2 SVGAGI. The CDR3 runs 13 residues. Trimming removed 5 bases from V and 1 base from J, with 9 bases in between. CDR3 sequence reads: CASSRERSYEQYF. The CDR3 DNA reads TGTGCCAGCAGTAGAGAGAGATCCTACGAGCAGTACTTC.

The chain has TRBV7-3 and TRBJ2-3, with no clear D. The V end lost 3 bases, the J end lost 0 bases, and 7 bases lay between the germline ends. Germline V lookup: CDR1 SGHTA, CDR2 FQGTGA. This CDR3 is built from 14 residues. The CDR3 bases are TGTGCCAGCAGCTTCGGCGGAAGCACAGATACGCAGTATTTT. This encodes CASSFGGSTDTQYF.

The chain couples TRBV5-1 to TRBJ1-1; D is unresolved. The germline V gene encodes CDR1 SGHRS and CDR2 YFSETQ. The CDR3 runs 15 residues. Trimming took 0 bases from V and 4 from J, leaving 13 bases between them. The CDR3 sequence: CASSLGSSGGTEAFF. DNA for the CDR3: TGCGCCAGCAGCTTGGGTTCCTCGGGTGGCACTGAAGCTTTCTTT.

V usage is TRBV4-3 and J usage is TRBJ1-3; D gene unclear. CDR3 length equals 14 residues. The germline V gene encodes CDR1 LGHNA and CDR2 YSLEER. V lost 3 bases, J lost 3 bases, and 9 bases lay in between. DNA for the CDR3: TGCGCCAGCAGCCAGACCGGGTTTGGAAACACCATATATTTT. Translation gives CASSQTGFGNTIYF.

The chain is built from TRBV7-3 and TRBJ2-3; maybe TRBD1 (5 bases). Germline V gene data show CDR1 as SGHTA and CDR2 as FQGTGA. This CDR3 region has 15 residues. The V and J ends lost 3 bases and 0 bases respectively, with 10 bases between them. CDR3 nucleotide sequence: TGTGCCAGCAGCTTGTGGGGCCTGAGCACAGATACGCAGTATTTT. This translates into CASSLWGLSTDTQYF.

V is TRBV7-6 and J is TRBJ2-3; maybe TRBD1 (5 bases). V was cut by 0 bases and J by 3 bases, with 10 bases left in between. Germline CDR1 SGHVS, CDR2 FNYEAQ. This CDR3 has 15 residues. CDR3 sequence reads: CASSLARVETDTQYF. CDR3 in DNA: TGTGCCAGCAGCTTAGCCAGGGTCGAGACAGATACGCAGTATTTT.

This clone was seen a single time. This sequence joins TRBV6-2 or TRBV6-3 and TRBJ2-7, with 7 bases that match TRBD1. CDR3 size: 14 residues. Germline V CDR1 and CDR2: MNHEY, SVGEGT. The V segment lost 6 bases and the J segment 1 base; nucleotides outside the gene matches: 6. CDR3: CASSRQGWSYEQYF. The CDR3 DNA reads as TGTGCCAGCAGCCGACAGGGATGGTCCTACGAGCAGTACTTC.

The chain uses TRBV7-3 and TRBJ2-1; 7 bases agree with TRBD1. The CDR3 totals 12 residues. CDR1 is SGHTA and CDR2 is FQGTGA in the germline V gene. Trimming took 4 bases from V and 7 from J; bases not matched to a gene: 1. CDR3 region: CASSSQGNEQFF. The CDR3 DNA reads TGTGCCAGCAGCTCACAGGGGAATGAGCAGTTCTTC.

V gene TRBV5-1 combines with J gene TRBJ2-7; D could derive from TRBD1 or TRBD2 (10 bases each). There are 21 residues in the CDR3. V was shortened by 4 bases and J by 5 bases, with 37 bases between the two germline ends. Germline V CDR1 and CDR2: SGHRS, YFSETQ. DNA of the CDR3: TGCGCCAGCAGCCGTACCATTCCGGGACAGGGGTGGTCTAGCGGGAGTAACGAGCAGTACTTC. Translation gives CASSRTIPGQGWSSGSNEQYF. Full variable domain (missing parts from reference TRBV5-1 and TRBJ2-7): KAGVTQTPRYLIKTRGQQVTLSCSPISGHRSVSWYQQTPGQGLQFLFEYFSETQRNKGNFPGRFSGRQFSNSRSEMNVSTLELGDSALYLCASSRTIPGQGWSSGSNEQYFGPGTRLTVT.

V usage is TRBV6-6 and J usage is TRBJ2-1, with 9 bases lining up with TRBD1. The germline CDR1 and CDR2 sequences are MNHNY and SVGAGI (reference sequence). Germline trimming cut 7 bases from V and 2 bases from J; bases unmatched to any gene: 9. The CDR3 consists of 16 residues. In DNA, the CDR3 is TGTGCCAGCACTAAAAACCGGGACAGGGCCTACAATGAGCAGTTCTTC. Its protein product is CASTKNRDRAYNEQFF.

This clone was seen more than once but under ten times. The chain employs TRBV5-6 and TRBJ2-7, with D possibly matching TRBD2 (7 bases). Germline V gives CDR1 SGHDT, CDR2 YYEEEE. This CDR3 is built from 14 residues. The V end lost 6 bases, the J end lost 6 bases, and 19 bases lay between the germline ends. DNA of the CDR3: TGTGCCAGCAACCTGGGGGGGGGCCACCCCGAGCAGTACTTC. As protein: CASNLGGGHPEQYF.

The chain employs TRBV27 and TRBJ1-5; unclear D gene. The germline V gene encodes CDR1 MNHEY and CDR2 SMNVEV (reference sequence). The V end was cut by 6 bases, the J end by 0 bases, with 12 bases between. This CDR3 comprises 15 residues. CDR3 amino acids: CASSEGPYSNQPQHF. The CDR3 nucleotides are TGTGCCAGCAGCGAGGGCCCTTATAGCAATCAGCCCCAGCATTTT.

J is TRBJ2-7 and V is TRBV10-1; 8 bases match TRBD2. The CDR3 runs 15 residues. CDR1 is WNHNN and CDR2 is SYGVQD in the germline V gene (reference sequence). V lost 3 bases and J lost 4; bases outside the gene matches: 8. CDR3 bases: TGCGCCAGCAGTGATCCTCCTAGCGGGTCTTACGAGCAGTACTTC. Residues: CASSDPPSGSYEQYF.

The gene calls are TRBV6-2 or TRBV6-3 and TRBJ2-3, with TRBD1 identical over 8 bases. The CDR3 extends over 15 amino acids. J was trimmed by 3 bases and V by 4 bases; bases with no gene match: 6. Germline values: CDR1 MNHEY, CDR2 SVGEGT. The CDR3 DNA is TGTGCCAGCAGTTCCGGACAGGGAAGAACAGATACGCAGTATTTT. Translating gives CASSSGQGRTDTQYF.